The 26 T cell receptor beta chains presented below share a single source sample, sequenced in a study of T-cell memory formation after mild COVID-19. TCRdb passed the 5' RACE reads through MiXCR, listing each CDR3 protein once. Here the sample spans about 180,000 distinct CDR3 sequences, around a sixth being singletons. The sequenced sample consisted of PBMCs or a T cell subset sorted from them (not recorded which). The receptor set was obtained from a man aged 18 to 29 who had mild COVID-19 (a few samples of this study predate the infection). Cell type and time point are not known.

The chain combines TRBV7-2 with TRBJ1-4; D unresolved. The CDR3 has 13 residues. With 5 bases removed from V and 10 bases from J, the gap between germline ends came to 14 bases. The germline CDR1 and CDR2 sequences are SGHTA and FQGNSA. The CDR3 nucleotides are TGTGCCAGCAGCCCCGGGGAAAGGGCAAAACTGTTTTTT. Its protein is CASSPGERAKLFF.

This clonotype was counted at least ten times. V is TRBV5-4 and J is TRBJ2-2; D may be TRBD1 (6 bases). Per germline, CDR1 SGHNT and CDR2 YYREEE (reference sequence). V was trimmed by 5 bases and J by 4 bases, leaving 18 bases between them. The CDR3 is made up of 16 amino acids. Here the CDR3 DNA reads TGTGCCAGCAGTCGTACAGGGTCGGGAATCACCGGGGAGCTGTTTTTT. Protein sequence: CASSRTGSGITGELFF.

The chain is built from TRBV11-2 and TRBJ2-2; 7 positions agree with TRBD1. V gave up 1 base and J gave up 6 bases; unmatched junction bases: 11. The germline V gene encodes CDR1 SGHAT and CDR2 FQNNGV. CDR3 length: 17 residues. The CDR3 protein is CASSLVGTGVNSGELFF. The CDR3 DNA follows: TGTGCCAGCAGCTTAGTTGGCACAGGGGTAAATTCCGGGGAGCTGTTTTTT.

The chain uses TRBV5-1 and TRBJ1-4; D is ambiguous. Trimming left V 4 bases short and J 7 bases short, with 14 bases between. This CDR3 contains 14 residues. Per the germline V gene, CDR1 is SGHRS and CDR2 is YFSETQ. CDR3 coding DNA: TGCGCCAGCAGCCTTGACGCCAGGAGTGAAAAACTGTTTTTT. Amino acid sequence: CASSLDARSEKLFF.

This clonotype was observed a few times. V is TRBV12-3 or TRBV12-4 and J is TRBJ2-2; tentatively, D is TRBD1 (5 bases). V lost 6 bases and J 7 bases, leaving 12 bases between the germline ends. The CDR3 sequence is 13 residues long. The CDR3 loop is CASSLQAVGELFF. CDR3 bases: TGTGCCAGCAGCCTACAGGCGGTCGGGGAGCTGTTTTTT.

CDR3 residues: CASSRTGGVVETQYF. CDR3 coding DNA: TGTGCCAGCAGTCGTACGGGGGGCGTCGTGGAGACCCAGTACTTC. V is TRBV6-5 and J is TRBJ2-5, with D perhaps matching TRBD2 (7 bases). Trimming removed 5 bases at V and 5 bases at J, with 18 bases between. This CDR3 is 15 amino acids long. Germline lookup yields CDR1 MNHEY and CDR2 SVGAGI.

As to this clonotype: At one end, the junction sequence differs from germline, possibly due to a read error. The chain carries TRBV6-5 and TRBJ1-1; 7 nucleotides agree with TRBD1. Germline V gives CDR1 MNHEY, CDR2 SVGAGI. There are 14 residues in the CDR3. Written as DNA, the CDR3 is TGTGCCAGCAGTTACCTGGACAGGAACACTGAAGATTTCTTT. This codes for CASSYLDRNTEDFF.

The J gene is TRBJ1-5, the V gene TRBV5-6; D uncertain. V shed 1 base and J shed 3 bases, with 11 bases lying between them. This CDR3 region has 15 residues. Germline CDR1 and CDR2: SGHDT and YYEEEE. CDR3: CASSLRDAFNQPQHF. Here the CDR3 DNA reads TGTGCCAGCAGCTTGCGTGATGCCTTCAATCAGCCCCAGCATTTT.

The chain links TRBV7-2 to TRBJ1-4; 7 nucleotides agree with TRBD1. The trim removed 6 bases at V and 8 bases at J, leaving 9 bases unmatched. The length of the CDR3 is 14 residues. Germline V gives CDR1 SGHTA, CDR2 FQGNSA. CDR3: CASSYRGLDEKLFF. The CDR3 DNA follows: TGTGCCAGCAGTTACAGGGGTTTGGACGAAAAACTGTTTTTT. The variable domain in full, completed from reference TRBV7-2 and TRBJ1-4, reads GAGVSQSPSNKVTEKGKDVELRCDPISGHTALYWYRQSLGQGLEFLIYFQGNSAPDKSGLPSDRFSAERTGGSVSTLTIQRTQQEDSAVYLCASSYRGLDEKLFFGSGTQLSVL.

In its sample, this clonotype was seen a few times. The chain recombines TRBV7-2 with TRBJ1-1; D gene uncertain. Trimming pared 5 bases from V and 11 bases from J, leaving 15 bases between. Germline V gene sequence: CDR1 SGHTA, CDR2 FQGNSA. This CDR3 has 12 amino acids. The CDR3 loop is CASSPRPGGAFF. The CDR3 nucleotides read TGTGCCAGCAGCCCACGACCCGGAGGGGCTTTCTTT. The full variable domain, its missing parts supplied by reference TRBV7-2 and TRBJ1-1, is GAGVSQSPSNKVTEKGKDVELRCDPISGHTALYWYRQSLGQGLEFLIYFQGNSAPDKSGLPSDRFSAERTGGSVSTLTIQRTQQEDSAVYLCASSPRPGGAFFGQGTRLTVV.

This clonotype came up a few times. The V and J genes are TRBV20-1 and TRBJ2-5; no firm D call. V was shortened by 6 bases and J by 3 bases, with 17 bases between the two germline ends. CDR3 length: 14 residues. The germline CDR1 and CDR2 sequences are DFQATT and SNEGSKA (reference sequence). In DNA form, the CDR3 reads TGCAGTGCCTGGATTAGTGGCAGAAAAGAGACCCAGTACTTC. Amino acids: CSAWISGRKETQYF.

The table lists this clonotype with a few counts. This rearrangement joins TRBV4-1 to TRBJ1-6; D unresolved. The CDR3 totals 14 residues. Germline values: CDR1 MGHRA, CDR2 YSYEKL. V shed 0 bases and J shed 12 bases, with 12 bases lying between them. The chain's CDR3 is CASSQEMTVGPLHF. The CDR3 coding sequence is TGCGCCAGCAGCCAAGAGATGACGGTCGGACCCCTCCACTTT.

There are many counts of this clonotype. This chain connects TRBV7-2 to TRBJ2-1; tentatively, D is TRBD2 (7 bases). The CDR3 consists of 17 residues. Deletions cut 5 bases from V and 3 bases from J, with 20 bases between. The germline V gene encodes CDR1 SGHTA and CDR2 FQGNSA. CDR3 sequence (DNA): TGTGCCAGCAGCCCCGGTAGAGGGGGGGGCATCTACAATGAGCAGTTCTTC. Amino acids: CASSPGRGGGIYNEQFF.

V usage is TRBV7-9 and J usage is TRBJ1-2; weak D call: TRBD1 (6 bases). V gave up 4 bases and J gave up 1 base, with 13 bases separating them. CDR1 is SEHNR, CDR2 FQNEAQ, per germline (reference sequence). The length of the CDR3 is 15 residues. In DNA form, the CDR3 reads TGTGCCAGCAGCTCTGGACAGTTACTTAACTATGGCTACACCTTC. It specifies CASSSGQLLNYGYTF.

This sequence joins TRBV5-5 and TRBJ2-1; 7 nucleotides agree with TRBD2. The CDR3 is 16 amino acids. Trimming took 0 bases from V and 2 from J; bases not matched to a gene: 5. The germline V gene encodes CDR1 SGHKS and CDR2 YYEKEE (reference sequence). The CDR3: CASSLAGGTTYNEQFF. CDR3 coding DNA: TGTGCCAGCAGCTTGGCCGGGGGGACGACCTACAATGAGCAGTTCTTC. The variable domain in full, completed from reference TRBV5-5 and TRBJ2-1, reads DAGVTQSPTHLIKTRGQQVTLRCSPISGHKSVSWYQQVLGQGPQFIFQYYEKEERGRGNFPDRFSARQFPNYSSELNVNALLLGDSALYLCASSLAGGTTYNEQFFGPGTRLTVL.

This clonotype was picked up a small number of times. The chain is built from TRBV7-2 and TRBJ2-5, with D perhaps matching TRBD2 (6 bases). CDR3 length: 15 residues. CDR1 and CDR2 (germline): SGHTA, FQGNSA. V was trimmed by 1 base and J by 5 bases, leaving 14 bases between them. This CDR3 is CASSLVLGRGETQYF. The DNA of the CDR3 is TGTGCCAGCAGCTTAGTCTTAGGTCGGGGGGAGACCCAGTACTTC. The full variable domain, rest sourced from reference TRBV7-2 and TRBJ2-5, is GAGVSQSPSNKVTEKGKDVELRCDPISGHTALYWYRQSLGQGLEFLIYFQGNSAPDKSGLPSDRFSAERTGGSVSTLTIQRTQQEDSAVYLCASSLVLGRGETQYFGPGTRLLVL.

The chain carries TRBV2 and TRBJ2-3, with TRBD2 identical over 11 bases. This CDR3 comprises 16 residues. The junction had 11 bases not matched to a gene; V was cut back by 6 bases and J by 6 bases. The germline V gene has CDR1 SNHLY and CDR2 FYNNEI. Written as DNA, the CDR3 is TGTGCCAGCAGAGCGTCCCTAGCGGGGGGAAGGGATACGCAGTATTTT. As protein: CASRASLAGGRDTQYF.

This clonotype was seen more than once but under ten times. The chain is built from TRBV7-2 and TRBJ1-1; unclear D gene. Germline CDR1 is SGHTA and CDR2 is FQGNSA. V lost 2 bases and J lost 1, with 8 bases in between. The CDR3 is 14 amino acids. CDR3 loop: CASSLNQQNTEAFF. DNA of the CDR3: TGTGCCAGCAGCTTAAACCAGCAGAACACTGAAGCTTTCTTT.

The V gene is TRBV4-1, the J gene TRBJ1-2; D is ambiguous. V lost 1 base, J lost 8 bases, and 14 bases lay in between. Germline V lookup: CDR1 MGHRA, CDR2 YSYEKL. The CDR3 sequence is 14 residues long. CDR3 in DNA: TGCGCCAGCAGCCAAGGGCCGGGGAGCGGGGGCTACACCTTC. Its protein product is CASSQGPGSGGYTF.

V and J are TRBV14 and TRBJ2-1; possible D gene TRBD1, 6 bases. The V end was cut by 3 bases, the J end by 3 bases, with 15 bases between. CDR1 SGHDN and CDR2 FVKESK come from the germline V gene. The CDR3 has 16 residues. The CDR3 reads CASSHLRGGSYNEQFF. For the CDR3, the DNA is TGTGCCAGCAGCCACCTCAGGGGTGGCAGCTACAATGAGCAGTTCTTC.

This clonotype has more than one count but fewer than ten. The chain has TRBV10-3 and TRBJ2-3; 7 bases align to TRBD2. CDR3 length: 14 amino acids. Trimming removed 6 bases from V and 4 bases from J; junction bases left unmatched: 7. The germline V gene has CDR1 ENHRY and CDR2 SYGVKD. CDR3: CAISPGGGSDTQYF. Written as DNA, the CDR3 is TGTGCCATCAGCCCAGGCGGGGGATCAGATACGCAGTATTTT.

This clonotype was seen a few times. The rearrangement links TRBV20-1 to TRBJ1-1; D unclear. The CDR3 sequence is 13 residues long. CDR1 is DFQATT, CDR2 SNEGSKA, per germline (reference sequence). Trimming removed 5 bases at V and 0 bases at J, with 10 bases between. CDR3 loop: CSARVVMNTEAFF. CDR3 nucleotide sequence: TGCAGTGCTCGGGTGGTGATGAACACTGAAGCTTTCTTT.

The V gene is TRBV27, the J gene TRBJ1-1, with D uncertain. The CDR3 is 13 residues long. Germline V lookup: CDR1 MNHEY, CDR2 SMNVEV (reference sequence). The V and J ends lost 4 bases and 4 bases respectively, with 10 bases between them. The DNA for the CDR3 is TGTGCCAGCAGTTGGTCGCGGGGCACTGAAGCTTTCTTT. The encoded protein is CASSWSRGTEAFF.

This rearrangement joins TRBV5-1 to TRBJ2-2, with D perhaps matching TRBD1 (5 bases). CDR1 and CDR2 from the germline V gene are SGHRS and YFSETQ. The V end was cut by 2 bases, the J end by 5 bases, with 13 bases between. The CDR3 has 15 residues. The CDR3 loop is CASSFGAMRTGELFF. The DNA for the CDR3 is TGCGCCAGCAGCTTTGGGGCGATGAGGACCGGGGAGCTGTTTTTT.

The chain links TRBV6-2 or TRBV6-3 to TRBJ2-2, with D hard to call. The CDR3 consists of 13 residues. Deletions cut 8 bases from V and 0 bases from J, with 7 bases between. Germline loops: CDR1 MNHEY, CDR2 SVGEGT. DNA of the CDR3: TGTGCCAGCCTCCGGACGAACACCGGGGAGCTGTTTTTT. As protein: CASLRTNTGELFF.

Only a few counts were recorded for this clonotype. V and J are TRBV7-6 and TRBJ1-1; D is perhaps TRBD1 (5 bases). CDR3 length: 11 amino acids. Trimming stripped 5 bases from V and 10 bases from J, with 11 bases between. From germline, CDR1 is SGHVS and CDR2 FNYEAQ. The CDR3 reads CASSPGGVAFF. The CDR3 region has the DNA TGTGCCAGCAGCCCTGGGGGAGTAGCTTTCTTT.